A selection of T cell receptor beta chains follows, all from one sample in a study of control samples from healthy donors and cancer patients. Libraries were prepared by immunoSEQ multiplex PCR; TCRdb keeps only in-frame clonotypes and omits some of them. The sample consists of about 80,000 clones, about 79% of them appearing once. Sequencing input: PBMCs. These receptors were taken from a man in his fifties or sixties with head and neck cancer. Each CDR3 is given with its conserved first and last residue. D genes are given only for firm matches. Size is omitted from some rows. Given values are once, few, many or a class for expanded clones.

j_call: TRBJ2-1
v_call: TRBV11-1
d_call: TRBD2
clone_size: -
cdr3_length: 13
cdr3_nt: TGTGCCAGCAGCTCGGGACTAGCGTATGAGCAGTTCTTC
cdr3_aa: CASSSGLAYEQFF

j_call: TRBJ2-7
v_call: TRBV3-1/TRBV3-2
d_call: -
clone_size: -
cdr3_length: 13
cdr3_nt: TGCGCCAGCAGCCCGACGGAGACCTACGAGCAGTACTTC
cdr3_aa: CASSPTETYEQYF

j_call: TRBJ2-5
v_call: TRBV6-5
d_call: -
clone_size: -
cdr3_length: 14
cdr3_nt: TGTGCCAGCAGTTCTCCCCGGGACCCCCGGACCCAGTACTTC
cdr3_aa: CASSSPRDPRTQYF

j_call: TRBJ2-5
v_call: TRBV2
d_call: TRBD2
clone_size: -
cdr3_length: 15
cdr3_nt: TGTGCCAGCGGAAAAAGGCTAGCGGGAAAAGAGACCCAGTACTTC
cdr3_aa: CASGKRLAGKETQYF

j_call: TRBJ2-7
v_call: TRBV7-2
d_call: -
clone_size: -
cdr3_length: 12
cdr3_nt: TGTGCCGCCGGCGTCCCAGGGTACGAGCAGTACTTC
cdr3_aa: CAAGVPGYEQYF

j_call: TRBJ1-2
v_call: TRBV27
d_call: TRBD1
clone_size: -
cdr3_length: 14
cdr3_nt: TGTGCCAGCAGGAGGACAGGGAGTCTCTATGGCTACACCTTC
cdr3_aa: CASRRTGSLYGYTF

j_call: TRBJ1-2
v_call: TRBV2
d_call: -
clone_size: -
cdr3_length: 15
cdr3_nt: TGTGCCAGCAGGCCCGACAGGACCGTTTTATATGGCTACACCTTC
cdr3_aa: CASRPDRTVLYGYTF

j_call: TRBJ1-2
v_call: TRBV7-9
d_call: -
clone_size: -
cdr3_length: 13
cdr3_nt: TGTGCCAGCAGCCAAACCCCGGGCTATGGCTACACCTTC
cdr3_aa: CASSQTPGYGYTF

j_call: TRBJ2-1
v_call: TRBV9
d_call: TRBD2
clone_size: -
cdr3_length: 14
cdr3_nt: TGTGCCAGCAGCGCCTTGGGAGGGGCAGATGAGCAGTTCTTC
cdr3_aa: CASSALGGADEQFF

j_call: TRBJ2-3
v_call: TRBV5-1
d_call: -
clone_size: -
cdr3_length: 15
cdr3_nt: TGCGCCAGCAGCTTGGGGGGTAAAAGCACAGATACGCAGTATTTT
cdr3_aa: CASSLGGKSTDTQYF

j_call: TRBJ2-1
v_call: TRBV5-4
d_call: TRBD2
clone_size: -
cdr3_length: 16
cdr3_nt: TGTGCCAGCAGCCCGGAACCCGGGACTAGCTACAATGAGCAGTTCTTC
cdr3_aa: CASSPEPGTSYNEQFF

j_call: TRBJ2-3
v_call: TRBV2
d_call: -
clone_size: -
cdr3_length: 13
cdr3_nt: TGTGCCAGCAGTTACCCCGGCACAGATACGCAGTATTTT
cdr3_aa: CASSYPGTDTQYF

j_call: TRBJ2-5
v_call: TRBV2
d_call: TRBD1
clone_size: -
cdr3_length: 15
cdr3_nt: TGTGCCAGCAGGGGATTCGGGGACAGCATAAGGACCCAGTACTTC
cdr3_aa: CASRGFGDSIRTQYF

j_call: TRBJ1-4
v_call: TRBV5-1
d_call: -
clone_size: -
cdr3_length: 15
cdr3_nt: TGCGCCAGCAGCGGCATACAGGGCGGTAATGAAAAACTGTTTTTT
cdr3_aa: CASSGIQGGNEKLFF

j_call: TRBJ1-5
v_call: TRBV12-3/TRBV12-4
d_call: -
clone_size: -
cdr3_length: 13
cdr3_nt: TGTGCCAGCAGCCTACAATCGGGTCAGCCCCAGCATTTT
cdr3_aa: CASSLQSGQPQHF

j_call: TRBJ2-1
v_call: TRBV28
d_call: -
clone_size: once
cdr3_length: 13
cdr3_nt: TGTGCCACCAACAATCCTAGTACAGATCTGCCGTTCTTC
cdr3_aa: CATNNPSTDLPFF

j_call: TRBJ1-2
v_call: TRBV18
d_call: -
clone_size: -
cdr3_length: 14
cdr3_nt: TGTGCCAGCTCCCCGGGACGGAACCACTATGGCTACACCTTC
cdr3_aa: CASSPGRNHYGYTF

j_call: TRBJ2-1
v_call: TRBV27
d_call: TRBD2
clone_size: -
cdr3_length: 16
cdr3_nt: TGTGCCAGCAGTTTTGAAGCGGGAGTCTCCTACAATGAGCAGTTCTTC
cdr3_aa: CASSFEAGVSYNEQFF

j_call: TRBJ1-5
v_call: TRBV28
d_call: -
clone_size: -
cdr3_length: 15
cdr3_nt: TGTGCCAGCAGTTTCAGGGGTAGGGGCAATCAGCCCCAGCATTTT
cdr3_aa: CASSFRGRGNQPQHF

j_call: TRBJ1-4
v_call: TRBV6-5
d_call: TRBD1
clone_size: once
cdr3_length: 13
cdr3_nt: TGTGCCAGCAACCCGGGACAGCTTGAAAAACTGTTTTTT
cdr3_aa: CASNPGQLEKLFF

j_call: TRBJ2-1
v_call: TRBV10-3
d_call: TRBD1
clone_size: -
cdr3_length: 16
cdr3_nt: TGTGCCATCAGTGAGTCGAGGGGACAGAGTTTCAATGAGCAGTTCTTC
cdr3_aa: CAISESRGQSFNEQFF

j_call: TRBJ2-1
v_call: TRBV15
d_call: TRBD2
clone_size: -
cdr3_length: 15
cdr3_nt: TGTGCCACCAGCAGAGGGACTAGCGGGAACAATGAGCAGTTCTTC
cdr3_aa: CATSRGTSGNNEQFF

j_call: TRBJ2-5
v_call: TRBV7-9
d_call: -
clone_size: few
cdr3_length: 15
cdr3_nt: TGTGCCAGCAGCTCGCTAGGGGGAAAGCAAGAGACCCAGTACTTC
cdr3_aa: CASSSLGGKQETQYF

j_call: TRBJ2-4
v_call: TRBV11-3
d_call: -
clone_size: -
cdr3_length: 13
cdr3_nt: TGTGCCAGCAGCTCCCAGGACGGGGACATTCAGTACTTC
cdr3_aa: CASSSQDGDIQYF

j_call: TRBJ2-1
v_call: TRBV4-2
d_call: -
clone_size: -
cdr3_length: 15
cdr3_nt: TGTGCCAGCAGCCAAGATCGGGGTCTCTACAATGAGCAGTTCTTC
cdr3_aa: CASSQDRGLYNEQFF

j_call: TRBJ2-5
v_call: TRBV19
d_call: -
clone_size: -
cdr3_length: 14
cdr3_nt: TGTGCCAGTAGTCCGACTAGAGGTCGAGAGACCCAGTACTTC
cdr3_aa: CASSPTRGRETQYF

j_call: TRBJ2-7
v_call: TRBV3-1/TRBV3-2
d_call: TRBD1
clone_size: -
cdr3_length: 17
cdr3_nt: TGTGCCAGCAGCCAAGTTCACGGGACAGGGGCGAGGACCGAGCAGTACTTC
cdr3_aa: CASSQVHGTGARTEQYF

j_call: TRBJ1-4
v_call: TRBV7-8
d_call: -
clone_size: -
cdr3_length: 15
cdr3_nt: TGTGCCAGCAGCTTAGGCGGGGGGCTAGGGGAAAAACTGTTTTTT
cdr3_aa: CASSLGGGLGEKLFF

j_call: TRBJ1-2
v_call: TRBV18
d_call: -
clone_size: -
cdr3_length: 13
cdr3_nt: TGTGCCAGCTCACCAAGTGAGGGTGCAGGCTACACCTTC
cdr3_aa: CASSPSEGAGYTF

j_call: TRBJ2-3
v_call: TRBV11-2
d_call: TRBD2
clone_size: -
cdr3_length: 18
cdr3_nt: TGTGCCAGCAGCCCAACCCCCCTAGCGGGGGCTAGCACAGATACGCAGTATTTT
cdr3_aa: CASSPTPLAGASTDTQYF

j_call: TRBJ2-7
v_call: TRBV19
d_call: TRBD1
clone_size: many
cdr3_length: 15
cdr3_nt: TGTGCCAGTAGTATACCGGGACAGAGATTCTACGAGCAGTACTTC
cdr3_aa: CASSIPGQRFYEQYF

j_call: TRBJ2-5
v_call: TRBV4-2
d_call: -
clone_size: -
cdr3_length: 17
cdr3_nt: TGTGCCAGCAGCCAAGATTCGAAGGTCCGAGTTGGGGAGACCCAGTACTTC
cdr3_aa: CASSQDSKVRVGETQYF

j_call: TRBJ1-2
v_call: TRBV30
d_call: -
clone_size: -
cdr3_length: 11
cdr3_nt: TGTGCCTGGAGTTCGCCCACAAAGCCGACCTTC
cdr3_aa: CAWSSPTKPTF

j_call: TRBJ1-1
v_call: TRBV7-9
d_call: -
clone_size: -
cdr3_length: 15
cdr3_nt: TGTGCCAGCAGCCAAGCCAGGGTTTTGAAAACTGAAGCTTTCTTT
cdr3_aa: CASSQARVLKTEAFF

j_call: TRBJ2-7
v_call: TRBV9
d_call: -
clone_size: many
cdr3_length: 13
cdr3_nt: TGTGCCAGCAGCGTAGGCCTCCGAGGAGAGCAGTACTTC
cdr3_aa: CASSVGLRGEQYF

j_call: TRBJ2-5
v_call: TRBV5-1
d_call: -
clone_size: -
cdr3_length: 14
cdr3_nt: TGCGCCAGCAGCTTGATAACAGGCCAAGAGACCCAGTACTTC
cdr3_aa: CASSLITGQETQYF

j_call: TRBJ2-5
v_call: TRBV24-1
d_call: -
clone_size: -
cdr3_length: 13
cdr3_nt: TGTGCCACCGGGGACACCACCCAAGAGACCCAGTACTTC
cdr3_aa: CATGDTTQETQYF

j_call: TRBJ2-5
v_call: TRBV18
d_call: TRBD1
clone_size: -
cdr3_length: 15
cdr3_nt: TGTGCCAGCTCACCAGGCACAGGGGATCAAGAGACCCAGTACTTC
cdr3_aa: CASSPGTGDQETQYF

j_call: TRBJ1-6
v_call: TRBV28
d_call: TRBD1
clone_size: -
cdr3_length: 14
cdr3_nt: TGTGCCAGCCTCGGACAGGGGGATAATTCACCCCTCCACTTT
cdr3_aa: CASLGQGDNSPLHF

j_call: TRBJ1-4
v_call: TRBV4-1
d_call: -
clone_size: few
cdr3_length: 15
cdr3_nt: TGCGCCAGCAGCCCGAACAGGGCAACTAATGAAAAACTGTTTTTT
cdr3_aa: CASSPNRATNEKLFF

j_call: TRBJ1-6
v_call: TRBV10-3
d_call: TRBD1
clone_size: -
cdr3_length: 15
cdr3_nt: TGTGCCATCAGACCGGGACAGGACTATAATTCACCCCTCCACTTT
cdr3_aa: CAIRPGQDYNSPLHF

j_call: TRBJ2-7
v_call: TRBV4-2
d_call: TRBD1
clone_size: few
cdr3_length: 15
cdr3_nt: TGTGCCAGCAGCCATTACCGGGACAGGACTAAAGAGCAGTACTTC
cdr3_aa: CASSHYRDRTKEQYF

j_call: TRBJ1-2
v_call: TRBV12-3/TRBV12-4
d_call: -
clone_size: -
cdr3_length: 12
cdr3_nt: TGTGCCAGCAACCTGGGGGGGAATGGCTACACCTTC
cdr3_aa: CASNLGGNGYTF

j_call: TRBJ2-1
v_call: TRBV7-2
d_call: -
clone_size: -
cdr3_length: 17
cdr3_nt: TGTGCCAGCAGCGGAGCCGGGTCTGGCGGAGGGCACAATGAGCAGTTCTTC
cdr3_aa: CASSGAGSGGGHNEQFF

j_call: TRBJ2-7
v_call: TRBV2
d_call: -
clone_size: -
cdr3_length: 12
cdr3_nt: TGTGCCAGCGGGACAAACTCCTACGAGCAGTACTTC
cdr3_aa: CASGTNSYEQYF

j_call: TRBJ2-1
v_call: TRBV19
d_call: TRBD2
clone_size: -
cdr3_length: 12
cdr3_nt: TGTGCCAGTAGTATAGATGGGCGGGAGCACTTCTTC
cdr3_aa: CASSIDGREHFF

j_call: TRBJ1-4
v_call: TRBV2
d_call: -
clone_size: few
cdr3_length: 14
cdr3_nt: TGTGCCAGCAGTGAAGGAGGAAGGGCTGAAAAACTGTTTTTT
cdr3_aa: CASSEGGRAEKLFF

j_call: TRBJ1-1
v_call: TRBV2
d_call: -
clone_size: -
cdr3_length: 12
cdr3_nt: TGTGCCAGCGGACCACGAGACACTGAAGCTTTCTTT
cdr3_aa: CASGPRDTEAFF

j_call: TRBJ1-1
v_call: TRBV7-9
d_call: -
clone_size: -
cdr3_length: 13
cdr3_nt: TGTGCCAGCAGCGCTAATTTTAACACTGAAGCTTTCTTT
cdr3_aa: CASSANFNTEAFF

j_call: TRBJ2-5
v_call: TRBV27
d_call: -
clone_size: -
cdr3_length: 15
cdr3_nt: TGTGCCAGCAGTTTATCGCGGCCGTATAAAGAGACCCAGTACTTC
cdr3_aa: CASSLSRPYKETQYF